This entry lists 21 T cell receptor beta chains sequenced from one sample in a study of molecular identifiers for immune sequencing clone quantification. Each CDR3 protein gets one entry after TCRdb re-called the PCR reads with MiXCR. In the table there are some 320,000 distinct CDR3 sequences, 20% to 25% of which are singletons. The sample taken for sequencing was naive CD8+ T cells from blood, with Jurkat cell RNA spiked in. Subset denoted: FACS-sorted CD8+CD4-CCR7+CD45RA+ naive T cells. All receptors derive from a human donor in good health. Some libraries in this study had Jurkat cell RNA spiked in.

This clonotype was recorded a few times. This chain joins TRBV19 and TRBJ2-7, with D maybe TRBD2 (6 bases). In germline, CDR1 is LNHDA, CDR2 SQIVND (reference sequence). The ends were cut back, 6 bases at V and 0 bases at J, with 12 bases in the middle. The CDR3 length is 14 residues. The CDR3 DNA sequence: TGTGCCAGTAGCCCTGGACTACACTCCTACGAGCAGTACTTC. Amino acid sequence: CASSPGLHSYEQYF.

Ten or more counts support this clonotype. The chain combines TRBV27 with TRBJ1-2; possibly TRBD1 for D (5 bases). CDR1 and CDR2 (germline): MNHEY, SMNVEV (reference sequence). Trimming removed 2 bases at V and 6 bases at J, with 19 bases between. The CDR3 sequence is 16 residues long. The CDR3 nucleotides are TGTGCCAGCAGTTTAGGCAGGGCCATCAACCCCGATGGCTACACCTTC. It encodes CASSLGRAINPDGYTF.

As to this clonotype: A junction boundary mismatches the germline segment, possibly from a read error. The chain uses TRBV5-1 and TRBJ1-1; D is unresolved. The CDR3 contains 14 residues. The germline V gene has CDR1 SGHRS and CDR2 YFSETQ. The CDR3, as DNA: TGCGCCGGCAGTTATCGGGAGATGAACACTGAAGCCTTCTTT. This encodes CAGSYREMNTEAFF.

This clonotype was detected only once. Possible read error: a much larger clone is one base away. The gene calls are TRBV30 and TRBJ2-5, with TRBD2 as a possible D gene (6 bases). V lost 4 bases and J 5 bases, leaving 17 bases between the germline ends. CDR3 size: 14 residues. Germline assignment: CDR1 GTSNPN and CDR2 SVGIG (reference sequence). CDR3 nucleotide sequence: TGTGCCTGGACCCTGTCTAGCGCGGGGGAGACCCAGTACTTC. It encodes CAWTLSSAGETQYF.

In its sample, this clonotype was seen many times. The chain has TRBV7-6 and TRBJ1-5; perhaps TRBD1 as D (6 bases). Trimming removed 5 bases from V and 0 bases from J, with 26 bases in between. Germline assignment: CDR1 SGHVS and CDR2 FNYEAQ. The CDR3 consists of 20 residues. CDR3 residues: CASSPKPGQGADYSNQPQHF. CDR3 nucleotide sequence: TGTGCCAGCAGCCCTAAACCGGGACAAGGGGCCGACTATAGCAATCAGCCCCAGCATTTT.

This clonotype was observed many times. The chain has TRBV29-1 and TRBJ2-3; maybe TRBD1 (6 bases). V lost 7 bases and J 2 bases, leaving 7 bases between the germline ends. CDR1 is SQVTM and CDR2 is ANQGSEA in the germline V gene. The CDR3 covers 11 residues. The CDR3 DNA follows: TGCAGCGCAGGGGACACAGATACGCAGTATTTT. It codes for CSAGDTDTQYF.

This clonotype has ten or more counts. V is TRBV20-1 and J is TRBJ2-3; 11 nucleotides align to TRBD2. The CDR3 totals 15 residues. CDR1 and CDR2 from the germline V gene are DFQATT and SNEGSKA (reference sequence). V lost 5 bases, J lost 4 bases, and 8 bases stayed unmatched. CDR3 sequence: CSASSGRILPDTQYF. CDR3 in DNA: TGCAGTGCTTCTAGCGGGAGGATCCTCCCAGATACGCAGTATTTT.

This clonotype was seen repeatedly, ten times or more. This chain uses TRBV2 with TRBJ2-7, with 10 bases aligning to TRBD2. The CDR3 runs 15 residues. Trimming removed 5 bases from V and 4 bases from J; junction bases left unmatched: 8. CDR1 and CDR2 (germline): SNHLY, FYNNEI. The CDR3 loop reads CASSPLSGGQYEQYF. CDR3 in DNA: TGTGCCAGCAGTCCTCTTAGCGGGGGGCAATACGAGCAGTACTTC.

As regards this clonotype: A read error may be the cause here, since a much bigger clone is one base away. This chain uses TRBV4-1 with TRBJ1-1, with D unresolved. The CDR3 has 14 residues. V dropped 0 bases and J dropped 7 bases, with 12 bases sitting between them. Germline CDR1 and CDR2: MGHRA and YSYEKL. The CDR3 DNA reads as TGCGCCAGCAGCCAAGATCGATCGATCCTTGAAGCTTTCTTT. Translating gives CASSQDRSILEAFF.

This clonotype has at least ten counts. The rearrangement uses TRBV20-1 and TRBJ2-5, with 10 bases that match TRBD1. Germline trimming cut 0 bases from V and 0 bases from J; bases unmatched to any gene: 13. CDR3 length equals 19 residues. Germline lookup yields CDR1 DFQATT and CDR2 SNEGSKA (reference sequence). Here the CDR3 reads CSARDPGQGEGQYQETQYF. The CDR3 bases are TGCAGTGCTAGAGATCCTGGACAGGGGGAAGGGCAATACCAAGAGACCCAGTACTTC.

Comments on this clonotype: A much larger clone lies one base from this, so it may be a read error. The chain recombines TRBV9 with TRBJ2-2; TRBD2 agrees at 9 bases. The length of the CDR3 is 16 residues. Germline CDR1 and CDR2: SGDLS and YYNGEE. The DNA for the CDR3 is TGTGCCTGCAGCGGAAGGCGGGGGGGAGTCACCGGGGAGCTGTTTTTT. Amino acid sequence: CACSGRRGGVTGELFF.

This clonotype was detected ten times or more. The chain couples TRBV12-3 or TRBV12-4 to TRBJ2-5, with a tentative D call TRBD1 (5 bases). The CDR3 is made up of 11 amino acids. V lost 5 bases to trimming and J lost 7 bases, with 8 bases between them. The CDR3: CASSHTGTQYF. The CDR3 nucleotides read TGTGCCAGCAGTCACACAGGGACCCAGTACTTC.

Written as DNA, the CDR3 is TGTGCCACCAGTGATGGGATCAATGAGCAGTTCTTC. Protein: CATSDGINEQFF. V is TRBV24-1 and J is TRBJ2-1; no clear D. Germline CDR1 is KGHDR and CDR2 is SFDVKD. This CDR3 comprises 12 residues. Trimming pared 3 bases from V and 6 bases from J, leaving 5 bases between.

V gene TRBV5-1 combines with J gene TRBJ2-7, with D possibly matching TRBD1 (6 bases). Germline V gene data show CDR1 as SGHRS and CDR2 as YFSETQ. This CDR3 spans 14 amino acids. The ends were cut back, 4 bases at V and 3 bases at J, with 14 bases in the middle. For the CDR3, the DNA is TGCGCCAGCAGCCCAGGGGTGGCAGGCTACGAGCAGTACTTC. Translated: CASSPGVAGYEQYF.

The V call is TRBV12-3 or TRBV12-4, the J call TRBJ2-5; D is undetermined. The CDR3 is 15 residues long. Trimming removed 5 bases at V and 2 bases at J, with 15 bases between. CDR3 region: CASSPRSGSQETQYF. CDR3 nucleotides: TGTGCCAGCAGTCCCCGGTCGGGCTCGCAAGAGACCCAGTACTTC.

The table lists this clonotype with a few counts. V and J are TRBV11-2 and TRBJ2-7; D not resolved. V gave up 5 bases and J gave up 6 bases, with 23 bases separating them. Germline CDR1 reads SGHAT; CDR2 reads FQNNGV. The CDR3 sequence is 16 residues long. The CDR3 spells CASSDPRVLIRAEQYF. The DNA for the CDR3 is TGTGCCAGCAGCGACCCCCGGGTCCTTATACGTGCCGAGCAGTACTTC. Full variable domain (outside the CDR3, taken from reference TRBV11-2 and TRBJ2-7): EAGVAQSPRYKIIEKRQSVAFWCNPISGHATLYWYQQILGQGPKLLIQFQNNGVVDDSQLPKDRFSAERLKGVDSTLKIQPAKLEDSAVYLCASSDPRVLIRAEQYFGPGTRLTVT.

This clonotype was counted many times. The chain carries TRBV7-9 and TRBJ1-1; tentative D call: TRBD1 (6 bases). Trimming took off 4 bases at V and 6 bases at J, with 15 bases between the two ends. The CDR3 consists of 14 residues. Germline V CDR1 and CDR2: SEHNR, FQNEAQ (reference sequence). The CDR3, as DNA: TGTGCCAGCAGCTCAGTGACAGGAGTGGCTGAAGCTTTCTTT. Residues: CASSSVTGVAEAFF.

Notes on this clonotype: One base away lies a much larger clone, so this may be a sequencing read error. V is TRBV29-1 and J is TRBJ2-1; D remains ambiguous. Germline V lookup: CDR1 SQVTM, CDR2 ANQGSEA. The germline V and J ends were trimmed by 4 bases and 12 bases, with 7 bases remaining between them. CDR3 length equals 9 residues. The CDR3 region has the DNA TGCAGCGTTGGGTATGGGCAGTTCTTC. This encodes CSVGYGQFF.

In its sample, this clonotype was seen many times. This sequence joins TRBV7-9 and TRBJ1-6; no clear D gene. Looked up from germline, CDR1 is SEHNR and CDR2 is FQNEAQ (reference sequence). Trimming left V 4 bases short and J 2 bases short, with 0 bases between. This CDR3 comprises 12 residues. Here the CDR3 reads CASSSYNSPLHF. In nucleotides, the CDR3 is TGTGCCAGCAGCTCCTATAATTCACCCCTCCACTTT.

This clonotype was recorded many times. The CDR3 DNA follows: TGCGCCAGCAGCCAGGGGTCTGGCAGAAATCAGCCCCAGCATTTT. Its protein is CASSQGSGRNQPQHF. The chain has TRBV4-3 and TRBJ1-5; D ambiguous. The CDR3 extends over 15 amino acids. The V gene's germline CDR1 is LGHNA and CDR2 YSLEER. Trimming shortened V by 3 bases and J by 4 bases, and 13 bases separated the two germline ends.

This clonotype was observed at least ten times. The J gene is TRBJ2-2, the V gene TRBV19; D ambiguous. Between the trimmed V and J ends, which lost 7 bases and 4 bases, there was a span of 13 bases. Germline V gene lookup returns CDR1 LNHDA and CDR2 SQIVND (reference sequence). This CDR3 comprises 14 residues. In DNA, the CDR3 is TGTGCCAGTACAGAAGCGTCTCTCACCGGGGAGCTGTTTTTT. It is translated as CASTEASLTGELFF.